These T cell receptor beta chains were read from a single sample in a study of human T cells and chemical hapten exposure. In TCRdb, the RACE reads were re-called with MiXCR into one record per CDR3 protein. The sample holds about 35,000 distinct CDR3 sequences, roughly 12% seen once. Sequenced here: whole blood, sampled in connection with sensitization to the hapten diphenylcyclopropenone (DPC). These receptors came from a woman aged 40-49 years with alopecia areata. Some clones in this sample may be carry-over from other donors' samples. CDR3s include the opening cysteine and the closing phenylalanine or tryptophan. The D gene is left open where the match is weak. Clone sizes are given selectively: once, few, many, or a class where the clone is expanded.

TRBV13	TRBJ1-2	-	many	CASTVLRGLRYGYTF	TGTGCCAGCACCGTTTTAAGGGGGTTACGGTATGGCTACACCTTC
TRBV6-1	TRBJ2-1	-	many	CASSDWGARDEQFF	TGTGCCAGCAGTGATTGGGGGGCCAGAGACGAGCAGTTCTTC
TRBV3-1	TRBJ2-1	TRBD2	-	CASSSGTSGSTEQFF	TGTGCCAGCAGCTCCGGGACTAGCGGGAGTACTGAGCAGTTCTTC
TRBV5-1	TRBJ2-5	-	-	CASSFGNTQETQYF	TGCGCCAGCAGCTTCGGCAACACCCAAGAGACCCAGTACTTC
TRBV7-2	TRBJ1-2	-	-	CASSLPGRVGYTF	TGTGCCAGCAGCTTACCAGGCCGAGTTGGCTACACCTTC
TRBV6-6	TRBJ2-2	TRBD2	many	CASTLTAPLAGGPNTGELFF	TGTGCCAGCACCCTTACCGCCCCCCTAGCGGGAGGGCCGAACACCGGGGAGCTGTTTTTT
TRBV7-6	TRBJ2-5	-	many	CASSLIGDFLETQYF	TGTGCCAGCAGCTTAATAGGGGATTTTTTAGAGACCCAGTACTTC
TRBV12-3/TRBV12-4	TRBJ2-3	-	medium-sized	CASSLSTDTQYF	TGTGCCAGCAGCTTAAGCACAGATACGCAGTATTTT
TRBV29-1	TRBJ2-5	-	-	CSVEDSLQETQYF	TGCAGCGTTGAAGATTCCCTTCAAGAGACCCAGTACTTC
TRBV28	TRBJ2-2	-	many	CASSFSSGELFF	TGTGCCAGCAGTTTCTCTTCCGGGGAGCTGTTTTTT
TRBV25-1	TRBJ1-4	-	many	CASGFTDGGPHEKLFF	TGTGCCAGCGGATTCACAGACGGGGGGCCGCATGAAAAACTGTTTTTT
TRBV7-6	TRBJ2-5	TRBD2	medium-sized	CASSFLAGGRETQYF	TGTGCCAGCAGCTTCCTAGCGGGAGGGAGAGAGACCCAGTACTTC
TRBV20-1	TRBJ2-5	-	few	CSAMGETQYF	TGCAGTGCTATGGGAGAGACCCAGTACTTC
TRBV7-2	TRBJ2-5	-	many	CASSLDGGPTTQYF	TGTGCCAGCAGCCTCGACGGGGGGCCGACGACCCAGTACTTC
TRBV3-1	TRBJ2-4	-	few	CASSQPGPGDIQYF	TGTGCCAGCAGCCAACCGGGCCCAGGGGACATTCAGTACTTC
TRBV7-9	TRBJ2-2	-	-	CASSLALQTGELFF	TGTGCCAGCAGCTTGGCGCTACAGACCGGGGAGCTGTTTTTT
TRBV6-5	TRBJ2-7	-	few	CASSPGSRGEQYF	TGTGCCAGCAGCCCAGGAAGCCGGGGGGAGCAGTACTTC
TRBV7-9	TRBJ1-1	TRBD1	-	CASSSSGQPDTEAFF	TGTGCCAGCAGCTCATCGGGACAGCCGGACACTGAAGCTTTCTTT
TRBV28	TRBJ1-2	-	many	CASRGGLSYGYTF	TGTGCCAGCAGGGGGGGGCTATCATATGGCTACACCTTC
TRBV20-1	TRBJ2-1	-	-	CSARDWPEQFF	TGCAGTGCTAGAGATTGGCCCGAGCAGTTCTTC
TRBV6-1	TRBJ1-1	-	medium-sized	CASSEVGGDTEAFF	TGTGCCAGCAGTGAGGTGGGGGGAGACACTGAAGCTTTCTTT
TRBV7-2	TRBJ2-5	TRBD2	-	CASSLGSLAGRETQYF	TGTGCCAGCAGCCTAGGGTCACTAGCGGGGAGAGAGACCCAGTACTTC
TRBV9	TRBJ1-5	-	few	CASSPGVSSPQHF	TGTGCCAGCAGCCCCGGCGTATCATCGCCCCAGCATTTT
TRBV3-1	TRBJ2-2	-	many	CASSQGFRGGTGELFF	TGTGCCAGCAGCCAAGGGTTTCGCGGCGGCACCGGGGAGCTGTTTTTT
TRBV30	TRBJ2-1	-	few	CAWRGSYNEQFF	TGTGCCTGGAGAGGGTCCTACAATGAGCAGTTCTTC
TRBV12-3/TRBV12-4	TRBJ1-5	-	many	CASSFGGKNQPQHF	TGTGCCAGCAGTTTTGGGGGGAAGAATCAGCCCCAGCATTTT
TRBV6-4	TRBJ2-1	-	-	CASSDSSGGGNEQFF	TGTGCCAGCAGTGACTCTTCAGGGGGAGGGAATGAGCAGTTCTTC
TRBV7-9	TRBJ1-1	-	few	CASSSYRSTEAFF	TGTGCCAGCAGCTCATACAGGAGCACTGAAGCTTTCTTT
TRBV14	TRBJ2-3	TRBD2	many	CASSQDLTAGWSDTQYF	TGTGCCAGCAGCCAAGATCTGACAGCGGGGTGGTCAGATACGCAGTATTTT
TRBV28	TRBJ2-7	-	few	CASSPRAGSYEQYF	TGTGCCAGCAGTCCACGGGCCGGCTCCTACGAGCAGTACTTC
TRBV10-3	TRBJ2-7	TRBD1	many	CAIKTGGGDEQYF	TGTGCCATCAAAACAGGGGGTGGCGACGAGCAGTACTTC
TRBV9	TRBJ2-1	TRBD1	many	CASSAGTGGYNEQFF	TGTGCCAGCAGCGCAGGGACAGGGGGCTACAATGAGCAGTTCTTC
TRBV4-3	TRBJ1-1	TRBD1	few	CASSRTGVNTEAFF	TGCGCCAGCAGCCGCACAGGGGTAAACACTGAAGCTTTCTTT
TRBV7-9	TRBJ2-3	TRBD2	many	CASSFSASGRFDTQYF	TGTGCCAGCAGCTTCTCGGCTAGCGGGAGGTTCGATACGCAGTATTTT
TRBV12-3/TRBV12-4	TRBJ2-5	-	-	CASIQNDQETQYF	TGTGCCAGCATACAGAACGATCAAGAGACCCAGTACTTC
TRBV28	TRBJ1-1	-	many	CASSGRPITEAFF	TGTGCCAGCAGTGGACGGCCGATTACTGAAGCTTTCTTT
TRBV7-9	TRBJ2-2	-	many	CASRSGAPNTGELFF	TGTGCCAGCAGGTCGGGCGCCCCGAACACCGGGGAGCTGTTTTTT
TRBV10-3	TRBJ2-7	TRBD1	-	CAISDPDRGYEQYF	TGTGCCATCAGTGATCCAGACAGGGGCTACGAGCAGTACTTC
TRBV2	TRBJ2-1	TRBD2	many	CASSDSGRGYNEQFF	TGTGCCAGCAGTGATAGCGGGAGGGGGTACAATGAGCAGTTCTTC
TRBV25-1	TRBJ2-3	TRBD2	many	CASTGTSLQYF	TGTGCCAGCACAGGGACTAGCCTGCAGTATTTT
TRBV11-3	TRBJ1-2	TRBD1	many	CASSPGQTNIGYTF	TGTGCCAGCAGCCCGGGACAGACGAACATAGGCTACACCTTC
TRBV18	TRBJ2-7	-	-	CASSPPGDPSGQYEQYF	TGTGCCAGCTCACCACCGGGGGACCCGTCGGGGCAATACGAGCAGTACTTC